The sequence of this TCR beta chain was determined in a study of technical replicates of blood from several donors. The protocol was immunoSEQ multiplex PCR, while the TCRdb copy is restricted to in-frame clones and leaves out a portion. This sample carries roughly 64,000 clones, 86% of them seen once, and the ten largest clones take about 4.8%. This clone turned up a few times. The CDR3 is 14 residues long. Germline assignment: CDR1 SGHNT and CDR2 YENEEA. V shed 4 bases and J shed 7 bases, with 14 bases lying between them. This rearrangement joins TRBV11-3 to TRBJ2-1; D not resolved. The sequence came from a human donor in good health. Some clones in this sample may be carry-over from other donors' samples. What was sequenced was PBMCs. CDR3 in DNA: TGTGCCAGCAGCTCCCTCTCGGCGGCGAATGAGCAGTTCTTC. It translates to CASSSLSAANEQFF.